The sample holds many counts of the clone carrying this T cell receptor (beta chain). TCRdb processed the RT-PCR reads anew with MiXCR; each CDR3 protein has one entry. The sample comprises about 830,000 distinct CDR3 sequences, around 20% of which are singletons, and roughly a tenth rests with the top ten. Deletions cut 2 bases from V and 3 bases from J, with 13 bases between. CDR1 is DFQATT, CDR2 SNEGSKA, per germline (reference sequence). The CDR3 consists of 15 residues. The data derive from a study of response to subunit inactivated influenza vaccine. The sequence came from a man in his forties or fifties who received an inactivated influenza vaccine. The J gene is TRBJ2-2, the V gene TRBV20-1; D perhaps matches TRBD1 (7 bases). The sequencing here drew on PBMCs from blood, taken around 5 days after vaccination. In DNA form, the CDR3 reads TGCAGTGCTAGACGGGGGACAGCCGACACCGGGGAGCTGTTTTTT. Translating it yields CSARRGTADTGELFF.